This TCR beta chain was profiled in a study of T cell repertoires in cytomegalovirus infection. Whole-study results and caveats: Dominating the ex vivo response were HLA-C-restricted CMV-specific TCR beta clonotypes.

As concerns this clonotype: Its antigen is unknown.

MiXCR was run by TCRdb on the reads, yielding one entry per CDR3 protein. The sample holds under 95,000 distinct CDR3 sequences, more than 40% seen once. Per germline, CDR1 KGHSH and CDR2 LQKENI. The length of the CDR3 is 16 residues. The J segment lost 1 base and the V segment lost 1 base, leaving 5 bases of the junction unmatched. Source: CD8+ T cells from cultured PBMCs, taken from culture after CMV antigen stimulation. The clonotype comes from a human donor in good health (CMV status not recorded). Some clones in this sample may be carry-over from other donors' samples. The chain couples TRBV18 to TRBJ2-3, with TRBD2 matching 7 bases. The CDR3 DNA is TGTGCCAGCTCACCACAGGGGAGGGCTGGCACAGATACGCAGTATTTT. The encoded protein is CASSPQGRAGTDTQYF.